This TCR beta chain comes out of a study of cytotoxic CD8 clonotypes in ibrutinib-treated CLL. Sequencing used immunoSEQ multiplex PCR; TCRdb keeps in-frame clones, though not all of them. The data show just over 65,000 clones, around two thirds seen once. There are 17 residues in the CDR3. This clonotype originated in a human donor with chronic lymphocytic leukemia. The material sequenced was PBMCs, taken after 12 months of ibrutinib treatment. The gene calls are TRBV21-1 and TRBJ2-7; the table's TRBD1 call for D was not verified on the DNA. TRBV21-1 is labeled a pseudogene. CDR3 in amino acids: CASSKARDRGTSYEQYF. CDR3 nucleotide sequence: TGTGCCAGCAGCAAAGCCAGAGACAGGGGCACTTCCTACGAGCAGTACTTC.